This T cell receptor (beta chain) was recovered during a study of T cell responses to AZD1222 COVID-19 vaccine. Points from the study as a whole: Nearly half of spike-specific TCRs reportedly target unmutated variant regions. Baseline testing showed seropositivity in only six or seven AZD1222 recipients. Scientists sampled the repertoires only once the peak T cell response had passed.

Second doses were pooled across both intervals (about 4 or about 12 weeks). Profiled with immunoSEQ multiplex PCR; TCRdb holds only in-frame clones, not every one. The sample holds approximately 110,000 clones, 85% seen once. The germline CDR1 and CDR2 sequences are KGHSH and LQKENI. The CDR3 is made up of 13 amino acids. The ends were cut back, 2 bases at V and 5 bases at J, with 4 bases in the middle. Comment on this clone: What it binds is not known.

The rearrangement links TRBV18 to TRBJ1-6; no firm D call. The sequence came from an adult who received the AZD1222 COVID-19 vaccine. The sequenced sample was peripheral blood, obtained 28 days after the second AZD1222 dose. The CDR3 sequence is CASSPGDNSPLHF. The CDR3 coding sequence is TGTGCCAGCTCACCAGGGGATAATTCACCCCTCCACTTT.